This T cell receptor beta chain was recorded in a study of T cell repertoires in cytomegalovirus infection. Study information: Newly reported HLA-C-restricted and thoroughly characterized HLA-B-restricted CMV epitopes were employed.

TCRdb redid the calling of the reads with MiXCR, one entry per CDR3 protein. The table includes around 200,000 distinct CDR3 sequences, around 40% detected once. Concerning this clonotype: What it binds is unknown. At one end, the junction sequence differs from germline, possibly due to a read error.

Sequencing was performed on CD8+ T cells from cultured PBMCs, taken from culture after CMV antigen stimulation. This receptor was obtained from a human donor in good health (CMV status not recorded). Some clones in this sample may be carry-over from other donors' samples.

The CDR3 DNA reads TGTGCTAGCAGCCACCCGACTAGCGGGAGTCAATCCGGGGAGCTGTTTTTT. Protein sequence: CASSHPTSGSQSGELFF. This chain links TRBV7-6 with TRBJ2-2, with 12 bases aligning to TRBD2. This CDR3 spans 17 amino acids. Germline CDR1 and CDR2: SGHVS and FNYEAQ.